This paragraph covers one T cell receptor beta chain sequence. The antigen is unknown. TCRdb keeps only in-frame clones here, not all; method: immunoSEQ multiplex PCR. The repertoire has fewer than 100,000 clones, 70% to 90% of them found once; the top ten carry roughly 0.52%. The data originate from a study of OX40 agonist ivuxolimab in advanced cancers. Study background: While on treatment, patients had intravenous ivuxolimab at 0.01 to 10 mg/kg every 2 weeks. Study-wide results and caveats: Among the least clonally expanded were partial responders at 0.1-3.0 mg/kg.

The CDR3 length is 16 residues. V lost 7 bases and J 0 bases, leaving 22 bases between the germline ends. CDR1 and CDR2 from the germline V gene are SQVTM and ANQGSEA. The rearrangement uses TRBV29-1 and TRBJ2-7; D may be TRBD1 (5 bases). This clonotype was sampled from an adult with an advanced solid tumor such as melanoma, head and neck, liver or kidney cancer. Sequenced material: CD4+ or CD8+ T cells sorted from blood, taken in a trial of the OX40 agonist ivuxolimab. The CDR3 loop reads CSALGGKGASSYEQYF. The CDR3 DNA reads TGCAGCGCCCTAGGCGGTAAAGGGGCGAGCTCCTACGAGCAGTACTTC.